The TCR beta chain under discussion was sequenced for a study of cytomegalovirus exposure and HLA in healthy donors. The PCR used 60 Vbeta and 13 Jbeta primers. Sequencing used immunoSEQ multiplex PCR; TCRdb keeps in-frame clones, though not all of them. This repertoire shows some 130,000 clones, approximately 70% found once; its top ten account for 1.5% to 2%. This receptor was obtained from a human donor in good health. What was sequenced was PBMCs.

The CDR3 sequence is CASSGAFEGGVETQYF. DNA of the CDR3: TGTGCCAGTAGTGGGGCGTTCGAGGGAGGGGTGGAGACCCAGTACTTC. The rearrangement joins TRBV19 to TRBJ2-5, with 7 positions matching TRBD2. Germline V lookup: CDR1 LNHDA, CDR2 SQIVND (reference sequence). This CDR3 comprises 16 residues. Trimming at V came to 5 bases and at J to 5 bases, leaving 14 bases not matched to a gene. Variable domain in full (rest from reference TRBV19 and TRBJ2-5): DGGITQSPKYLFRKEGQNVTLSCEQNLNHDAMYWYRQDPGQGLRLIYYSQIVNDFQKGDIAEGYSVSREKKESFPLTVTSAQKNPTAFYLCASSGAFEGGVETQYFGPGTRLLVL.